Each of the 4 T cell receptor beta chains below was sequenced from the same sample in a study of blood T cell repertoires in COVID-19. Assay used: immunoSEQ multiplex PCR; TCRdb lists only in-frame clones, some missing. The repertoire holds around 310,000 clones, 80% to 90% seen once, with over 4.5% in the top ten. Sequencing was carried out using PBMCs or T cells enriched from blood (not recorded which). All receptors come from a man in his thirties or forties who had recovered from COVID-19.

The chain carries TRBV2 and TRBJ1-4; no firm D call. The germline V gene encodes CDR1 SNHLY and CDR2 FYNNEI. The CDR3 has 13 residues. Trimming stripped 7 bases from V and 8 bases from J, with 14 bases between. CDR3 loop: CASTKGLEEKLFF. The CDR3 DNA reads TGTGCCAGCACCAAAGGACTTGAAGAAAAACTGTTTTTT.

The rearrangement joins TRBV18 to TRBJ2-3; TRBD1 matches 7 bases. The CDR3 spans 15 residues. With 0 bases clipped from V and 4 bases from J, the junction kept 4 bases outside the gene matches. From germline, CDR1 is KGHSH and CDR2 LQKENI. CDR3 loop: CASSPPRQGADTQYF. DNA of the CDR3: TGTGCCAGCTCACCACCGAGACAGGGTGCAGATACGCAGTATTTT.

On this clone itself: An end of the junction differs from the germline gene, which may be a read error. The rearrangement joins TRBV13 to TRBJ2-1; D unresolved. CDR1 is PRHDT and CDR2 is FYEKMQ in the germline V gene (reference sequence). CDR3 length: 14 amino acids. In DNA form, the CDR3 reads TGTGCCAGCAGCTCAACGACAAAAAACAATGGGCAGTTCTTC. Translated, it gives CASSSTTKNNGQFF.

The chain carries TRBV6-5 and TRBJ1-1, with a tentative D call TRBD1 (6 bases). The CDR3 is 16 amino acids. Germline V gene data show CDR1 as MNHEY and CDR2 as SVGAGI. V shed 0 bases and J shed 1 base, with 12 bases lying between them. CDR3 DNA sequence: TGTGCCAGCAGTTACTCGACCCCGGGACAGAACACTGAAGCTTTCTTT. Encoded protein: CASSYSTPGQNTEAFF.